This TCR beta chain stems from a study of T cell changes during pregnancy in multiple sclerosis. Clones were sequenced by immunoSEQ multiplex PCR, and TCRdb holds only the in-frame ones, with some missing. Counted here are tens of thousands of clones, roughly 91% occurring once; the ten biggest clones make up 6% to 8.5%. CDR3 length: 15 residues. J gave up 7 bases and V 4 bases, and 10 bases lay outside the gene matches. Per the germline V gene, CDR1 is SGHVS and CDR2 is FNYEAQ. Sequenced material: CD8+ T cells from peripheral blood mononuclear cells, taken in the first trimester of pregnancy. The source is a female donor with multiple sclerosis, enrolled in a pregnancy study. The rearrangement links TRBV7-6 to TRBJ2-1; TRBD2 matches 7 bases. In DNA, the CDR3 is TGTGCCAGCAGCTCTGGGACCGGGACTAATAATGAGCAGTTCTTC. Amino acids: CASSSGTGTNNEQFF.